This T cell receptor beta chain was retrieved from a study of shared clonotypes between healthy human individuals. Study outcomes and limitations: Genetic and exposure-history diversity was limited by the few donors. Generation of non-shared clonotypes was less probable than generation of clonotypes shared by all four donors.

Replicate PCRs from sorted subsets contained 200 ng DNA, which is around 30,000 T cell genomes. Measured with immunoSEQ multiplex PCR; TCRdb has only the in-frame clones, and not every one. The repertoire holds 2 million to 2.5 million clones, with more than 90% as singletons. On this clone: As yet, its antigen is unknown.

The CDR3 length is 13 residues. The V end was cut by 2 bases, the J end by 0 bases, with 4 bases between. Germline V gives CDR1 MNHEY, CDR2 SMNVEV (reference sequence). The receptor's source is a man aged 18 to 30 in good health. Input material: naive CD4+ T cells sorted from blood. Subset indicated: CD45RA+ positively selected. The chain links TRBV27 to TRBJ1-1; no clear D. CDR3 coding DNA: TGTGCCAGCAGTTTACAAGTGAACACTGAAGCTTTCTTT. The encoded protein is CASSLQVNTEAFF.